This T cell receptor beta chain was identified during a study of technical replicates of blood from a few donors. This table comes from immunoSEQ multiplex PCR, and its TCRdb copy is limited to in-frame clones, with some not included. The table has 100,000 or so clones, 95% to 97% seen once; the top ten hold approximately 0.33%. The CDR3 is 15 residues long. Germline CDR1 MNHNS, CDR2 SASEGT. J lost 5 bases, V lost 6 bases, and 6 bases had no gene match. The clonotype was recovered from a human donor in good health. Sequenced sample: T cells isolated from PBMCs. The rearrangement uses TRBV6-1 and TRBJ1-4; 10 positions agree with TRBD1. The CDR3 bases are TGTGCCAGCAGGCGACAGGGGGCCGTAAATGAAAAACTGTTTTTT. Encoded protein: CASRRQGAVNEKLFF.